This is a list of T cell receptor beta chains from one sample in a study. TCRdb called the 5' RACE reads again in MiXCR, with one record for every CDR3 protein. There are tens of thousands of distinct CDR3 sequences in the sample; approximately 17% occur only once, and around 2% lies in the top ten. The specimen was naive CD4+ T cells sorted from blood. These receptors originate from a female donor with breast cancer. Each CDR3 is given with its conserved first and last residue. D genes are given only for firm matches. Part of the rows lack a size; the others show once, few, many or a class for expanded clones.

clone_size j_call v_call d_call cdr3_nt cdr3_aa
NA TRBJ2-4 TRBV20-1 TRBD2 TGCAGTGCTACCCCTCGGGGGGGGGGAGCCAAAAACATTCAGTACTTC CSATPRGGGAKNIQYF
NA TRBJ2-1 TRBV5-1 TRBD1 TGCGCCAGCAGCTTGGGGACAGGGTACTACAATGAGCAGTTCTTC CASSLGTGYYNEQFF
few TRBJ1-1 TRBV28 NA TGTGCCACCCTTGGTGGGCGAACTGAAGCTTTCTTT CATLGGRTEAFF
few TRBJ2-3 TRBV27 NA TGTGCCAGCAGTCCCAAAATTTCACGACCAGATACGCAGTATTTT CASSPKISRPDTQYF
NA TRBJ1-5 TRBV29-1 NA TGCAGCGTTGCATGGGGCTCCAATCAGCCCCAGCATTTT CSVAWGSNQPQHF
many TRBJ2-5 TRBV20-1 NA TGCAGCGTTCCACTAAGGGAGACCCAGTACTTC CSVPLRETQYF
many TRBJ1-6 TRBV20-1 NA TGCAGTGCTAGCGGCGGAAATTCACCCCTCCACTTT CSASGGNSPLHF
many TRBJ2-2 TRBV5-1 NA TGCGCCAGCAGCTTCGACGGACAGAACACCGGGGAGCTGTTTTTT CASSFDGQNTGELFF
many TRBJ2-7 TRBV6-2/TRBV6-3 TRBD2 TGTGCCAGCAGTTTCCAAGCGGGAGGAGGGTTCTACGAGCAGTACTTC CASSFQAGGGFYEQYF
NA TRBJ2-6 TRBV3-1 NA TGTGCCAGCAGCCAAGATCCCGGCTCTGGGGCCAACGTCCTGACTTTC CASSQDPGSGANVLTF
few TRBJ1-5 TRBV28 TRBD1 TGTGCCAGCAGTTCCCAACGGACAGGCTACAATCAGCCCCAGCATTTT CASSSQRTGYNQPQHF
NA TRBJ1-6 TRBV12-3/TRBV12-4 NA TGTGCCAGCAGTGCCCTAAGGACGGGTGATTCACCCCTCCACTTT CASSALRTGDSPLHF
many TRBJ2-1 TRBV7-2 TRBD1 TGTGCCAGCAGCCCCAGGGACAGGGGAGAGAATGAGCAGTTCTTC CASSPRDRGENEQFF
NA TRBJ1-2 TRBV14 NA TGTGCCAGCAGCCAGCAGAACTATGGCTACACCTTC CASSQQNYGYTF
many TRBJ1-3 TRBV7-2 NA TGTGCCAGCAGCCCATACGGGACCGCCGGAAACACCATATATTTT CASSPYGTAGNTIYF
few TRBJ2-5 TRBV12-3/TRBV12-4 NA TGTGCCAGCAGTTTAAACACCCAACGGAGAGAGACCCAGTACTTC CASSLNTQRRETQYF
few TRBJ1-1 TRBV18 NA TGTGCCAGCTCACCTCGTTCAAATGAAGGGCCTAGAGGGGAAGCTTTCTTT CASSPRSNEGPRGEAFF
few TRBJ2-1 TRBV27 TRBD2 TGTGCCAGCAGCCGAACTAGCGGAGATTACAATGAGCAGTTCTTC CASSRTSGDYNEQFF
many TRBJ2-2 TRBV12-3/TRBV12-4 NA TGTGCCAGCAGCATTAGCGACGTCGGGGAGCTGTTTTTT CASSISDVGELFF
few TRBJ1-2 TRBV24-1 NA TGTGCCACTTTTGGGGGCAGACCGGGAGGAGGGAACTATGGCTACACCTTC CATFGGRPGGGNYGYTF
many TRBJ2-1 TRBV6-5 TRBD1 TGTGCCAGCAGACGACAGGGCTACAATGAGCAGTTCTTC CASRRQGYNEQFF
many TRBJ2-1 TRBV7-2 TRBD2 TGTGCCAGCAGCACCCGAACCAGGACTAGCGGGAGTTACAATGAGCAGTTCTTC CASSTRTRTSGSYNEQFF